This entry concerns a single T cell receptor (beta chain). TCRdb's copy holds only in-frame clones and misses some; the assay was immunoSEQ multiplex PCR. The sample shows 350,000 to 500,000 clones, 80% to 90% of them seen only once. The Seattle site enrolled patients during active infection and followed them longitudinally. These data belong to a study of blood T cell repertoires in COVID-19. CDR3 length: 12 amino acids. Trimming shortened V by 3 bases and J by 4 bases, and 5 bases separated the two germline ends. The sequence came from a young man with COVID-19, enrolled during active disease. Specimen: peripheral blood. The genes are TRBV12-3 or TRBV12-4 and TRBJ2-3; D not resolved. The CDR3 region is CASSFNPDTQYF. The DNA of the CDR3 is TGTGCCAGCAGTTTCAATCCAGATACGCAGTATTTT.